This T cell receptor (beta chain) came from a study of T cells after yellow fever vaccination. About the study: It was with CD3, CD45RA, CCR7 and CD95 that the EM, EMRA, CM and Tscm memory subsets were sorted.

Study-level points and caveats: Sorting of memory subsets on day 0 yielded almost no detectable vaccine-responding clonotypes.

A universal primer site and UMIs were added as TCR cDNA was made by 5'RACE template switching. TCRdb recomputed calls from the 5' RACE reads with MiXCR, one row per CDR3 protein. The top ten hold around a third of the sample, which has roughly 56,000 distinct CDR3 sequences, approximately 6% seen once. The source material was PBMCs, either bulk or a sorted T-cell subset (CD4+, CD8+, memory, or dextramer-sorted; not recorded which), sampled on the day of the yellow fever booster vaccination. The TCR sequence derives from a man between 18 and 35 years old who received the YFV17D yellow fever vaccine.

The CDR3 coding sequence is TGTGCCAGCAGCCATGGGCCGTCCTACGAGCAGTACTTC. It yields the protein CASSHGPSYEQYF. The chain is built from TRBV27 and TRBJ2-7; D not certain. This CDR3 region has 13 residues. Germline loops: CDR1 MNHEY, CDR2 SMNVEV (reference sequence). V was trimmed by 6 bases and J by 1 base, leaving 10 bases between them.